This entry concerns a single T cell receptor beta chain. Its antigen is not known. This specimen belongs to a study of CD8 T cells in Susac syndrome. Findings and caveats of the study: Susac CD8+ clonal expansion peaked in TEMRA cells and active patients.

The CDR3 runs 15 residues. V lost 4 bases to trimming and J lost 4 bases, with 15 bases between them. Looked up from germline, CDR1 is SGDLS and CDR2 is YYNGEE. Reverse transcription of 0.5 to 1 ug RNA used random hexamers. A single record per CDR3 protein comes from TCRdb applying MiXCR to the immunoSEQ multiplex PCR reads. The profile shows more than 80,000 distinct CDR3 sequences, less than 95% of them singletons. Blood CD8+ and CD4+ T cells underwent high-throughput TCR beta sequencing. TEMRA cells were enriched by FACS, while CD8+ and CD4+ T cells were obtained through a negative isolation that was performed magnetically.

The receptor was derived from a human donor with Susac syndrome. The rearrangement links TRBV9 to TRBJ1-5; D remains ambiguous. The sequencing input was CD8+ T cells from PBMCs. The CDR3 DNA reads TGTGCCAGCAGCCCGACTGAGAGGCCAAATCAGCCCCAGCATTTT. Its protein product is CASSPTERPNQPQHF. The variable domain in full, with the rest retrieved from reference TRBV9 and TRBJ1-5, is DSGVTQTPKHLITATGQRVTLRCSPRSGDLSVYWYQQSLDQGLQFLIQYYNGEERAKGNILERFSAQQFPDLHSELNLSSLELGDSALYFCASSPTERPNQPQHFGDGTRLSIL.